These T cell receptor beta chains were read from a single sample in a study of cytomegalovirus exposure and HLA in healthy donors. The assay was immunoSEQ multiplex PCR, and TCRdb's table has in-frame clones only and misses some. In the table there are some 140,000 clones, 65% to 85% of which are singletons. Material: PBMCs. These receptors originate from a man between 18 and 29 years old in good health and CMV-seronegative. CDR3s include the opening cysteine and the closing phenylalanine or tryptophan. D genes are given only for firm matches. Clone size is stated in some rows and not others, as once, few, many or a class when expanded.

TRBJ2-7	TRBD2	NA	15	TRBV13	TGTGCCAGCAGTTACGAGCGGGGAAGCATCTACGAGCAGTACTTC	CASSYERGSIYEQYF
TRBJ2-2	TRBD1	NA	17	TRBV15	TGTGCCACCAGCAGAGATTACGGACAGGGGGCGACCGGGGAGCTGTTTTTT	CATSRDYGQGATGELFF
TRBJ2-5	NA	NA	19	TRBV1	TGCACCAGCAGCCAAGATGGGGCTAGCGGGGGGGATATGCAAGAGACCCAGTACTTC	CTSSQDGASGGDMQETQYF
TRBJ2-6	NA	NA	15	TRBV11-2	TGTGCCAGCAGCTTAGAAGGCTCTGGGGCCAACGGCCTGACTTTC	CASSLEGSGANGLTF
TRBJ1-2	NA	once	13	TRBV30	TGTGCCTGGACCCCGCCAGGGATCTATGGCTACACCTTC	CAWTPPGIYGYTF
TRBJ2-3	NA	NA	14	TRBV6-6	TGTGCCAGCAGCCGACAGTTTCGCACAGATACGCAGTATTTT	CASSRQFRTDTQYF
TRBJ1-2	TRBD1	NA	15	TRBV27	TGTGCCAGTCTGGGTCCCGGGACAGGGAACTATGGCTACACCTTC	CASLGPGTGNYGYTF
TRBJ1-2	NA	NA	11	TRBV20-1	TGCAGTGCTAGACAAAACTATGGCTACACCTTC	CSARQNYGYTF
TRBJ1-2	NA	NA	13	TRBV6-1	TGTGCCAGCAGTGAATTTCATAGGAGTGGCTACACCTTC	CASSEFHRSGYTF
TRBJ2-3	TRBD2	NA	17	TRBV11-2	TGTGCCAGCAGCCCGCGGACTAGCGGGGGTTACACAGATACGCAGTATTTT	CASSPRTSGGYTDTQYF
TRBJ2-5	NA	NA	15	TRBV5-6	TGTGCCAGCAGCTTAGCAGGGCAGGGTGTGGGGACCCAGTACTTC	CASSLAGQGVGTQYF
TRBJ2-3	TRBD2	NA	15	TRBV11-3	TGTGCCAGCAGCCTGGGAGGGGCGCCCACAGATACGCAGTATTTT	CASSLGGAPTDTQYF
TRBJ2-3	TRBD1	few	15	TRBV2	TGTGCCAGCAGTGAATGGGACAGGGTCACAGATACGCAGTATTTT	CASSEWDRVTDTQYF
TRBJ1-6	TRBD1	NA	13	TRBV6-5	TGTGCCACCAGCGGACAGGAATATTCACCCCTCCACTTT	CATSGQEYSPLHF
TRBJ1-2	TRBD1	NA	13	TRBV2	TGTGCCAACCAAGACAGGGGCTTTGATGGCTACACCTTC	CANQDRGFDGYTF
TRBJ2-1	TRBD2	NA	16	TRBV5-1	TGCGCCAGCAGCTATGGGACTAGCGGGTCCTACAATGAGCAGTTCTTC	CASSYGTSGSYNEQFF
TRBJ1-4	TRBD1	NA	15	TRBV10-3	TGTGCCATCAGTGACGCGGGACAGGGGAATGAAAAACTGTTTTTT	CAISDAGQGNEKLFF
TRBJ1-5	NA	NA	14	TRBV5-1	TGCGCCAGCAGCCCCGGACAGACAAATCAGCCCCAGCATTTT	CASSPGQTNQPQHF
TRBJ1-1	TRBD1	NA	16	TRBV15	TGTGCCACCACCCCGGACAGGGGCGCTCTTAACACTGAAGCTTTCTTT	CATTPDRGALNTEAFF
TRBJ2-6	TRBD1	few	17	TRBV5-4	TGTGCCAGCAGCCAGGGACAGGGGACCTCTGGGGCCAACGGCCTGACTTTC	CASSQGQGTSGANGLTF
TRBJ1-1	NA	NA	13	TRBV27	TGTGCCAGCACCGTACCAGGTCGGAGGGGAGCTTTCTTT	CASTVPGRRGAFF
TRBJ2-3	NA	NA	16	TRBV5-1	TGCGCCAGCAGCTTCAGTCGGGTTAGCGGTCACGATACGCAGTATTTT	CASSFSRVSGHDTQYF
TRBJ1-5	NA	NA	14	TRBV7-9	TGTGCCAGCAGCTTGCCAGGGGCCAATCAGCCCCAGCATTTT	CASSLPGANQPQHF
TRBJ1-4	TRBD1	NA	15	TRBV6-7	TGTGCCAGCAAATATACAGGGGAGTCCAGTGAAAAACTGTTTTTT	CASKYTGESSEKLFF
TRBJ1-2	NA	once	11	TRBV2	TGTGCCAGCAGTGAAGGTAATGGCTACACCTTC	CASSEGNGYTF
TRBJ1-1	NA	NA	13	TRBV2	TGTGCCAGCAGTGACGGTCGGAGCACTGAAGCTTTCTTT	CASSDGRSTEAFF
TRBJ1-2	TRBD1	NA	18	TRBV5-6	TGTGCCAGCAGCCCGAGGTCCGGGACAGGGGGCAAACAATATGGCTACACCTTC	CASSPRSGTGGKQYGYTF
TRBJ1-1	NA	once	19	TRBV7-6	TGTGCCAGCAGCCCCTACTCGAGGGGACTAACCGACCTGAACACTGAAGCTTTCTTT	CASSPYSRGLTDLNTEAFF
TRBJ2-1	TRBD2	once	14	TRBV9	TGTGCCAGCAGCGCCCTAGCGGGGGAGGGTGAGCAGTTCTTC	CASSALAGEGEQFF
TRBJ1-1	NA	NA	11	TRBV19	TGTGCCAGTTCAATGAACACTGAAGCTTTCTTT	CASSMNTEAFF
TRBJ2-3	TRBD1	NA	15	TRBV27	TGTGCCAGCAGTTTAGCGACAGGGGGGGGTGGTACGCAGTATTTT	CASSLATGGGGTQYF
TRBJ1-1	NA	NA	14	TRBV6-1	TGTGCCAGCAGAGCCGGGTCCCCTAACACTGAAGCTTTCTTT	CASRAGSPNTEAFF
TRBJ1-5	TRBD1	NA	15	TRBV19	TGTGCCAGTAGTCCCCGGACAGGTAGCAATCAGCCCCAGCATTTT	CASSPRTGSNQPQHF
TRBJ1-3	NA	NA	15	TRBV7-3	TGTGCCAGCAGCTTAACGGCAGGATCGGGAAACACCATATATTTT	CASSLTAGSGNTIYF
TRBJ2-1	NA	few	14	TRBV5-4	TGTGCCAGCAGCTCCCCCGGAGAGGGCAATGAGCAGTTCTTC	CASSSPGEGNEQFF
TRBJ1-5	NA	NA	12	TRBV28	TGTGCCAGCAGTTTATCCGTCCAGCCCCAGCATTTT	CASSLSVQPQHF
TRBJ1-5	NA	once	14	TRBV2	TGTGCCAGCATCCTGGGGCCGGTCAATCAGCCCCAGCATTTT	CASILGPVNQPQHF
TRBJ1-1	TRBD1	NA	13	TRBV6-6	TGTGCCAGCAGAACCACAGGGGACACTGAAGCTTTCTTT	CASRTTGDTEAFF
TRBJ1-5	NA	NA	14	TRBV6-6	TGTGCCAGCAGTTCTCCGCAAACGGATCAGCCCCAGCATTTT	CASSSPQTDQPQHF
TRBJ2-1	NA	NA	13	TRBV2	TGTGCCAGCGAGGGGGACTCCTACAATGAGCAGTTCTTC	CASEGDSYNEQFF
TRBJ1-1	TRBD1	NA	13	TRBV19	TGTGCCAGTAGTATGGGACAGGGAACTGAAGCTTTCTTT	CASSMGQGTEAFF